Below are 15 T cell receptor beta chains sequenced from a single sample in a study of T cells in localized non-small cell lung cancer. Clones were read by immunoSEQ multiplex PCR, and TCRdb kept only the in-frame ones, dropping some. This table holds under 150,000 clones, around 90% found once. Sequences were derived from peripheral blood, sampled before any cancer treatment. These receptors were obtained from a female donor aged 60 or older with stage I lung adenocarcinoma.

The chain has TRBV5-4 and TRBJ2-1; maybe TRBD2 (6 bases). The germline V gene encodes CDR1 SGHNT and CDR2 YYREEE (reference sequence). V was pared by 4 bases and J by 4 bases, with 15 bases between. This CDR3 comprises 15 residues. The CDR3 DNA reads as TGTGCCAGCAGCGTGACTAGGAGTTTTTACAATGAGCAGTTCTTC. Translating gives CASSVTRSFYNEQFF.

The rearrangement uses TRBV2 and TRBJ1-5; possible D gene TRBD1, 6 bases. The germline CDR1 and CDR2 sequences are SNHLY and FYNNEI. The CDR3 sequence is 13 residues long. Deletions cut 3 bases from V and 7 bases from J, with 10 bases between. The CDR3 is CASSDRGSQPQHF. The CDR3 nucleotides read TGTGCCAGCAGTGACAGGGGAAGCCAGCCCCAGCATTTT.

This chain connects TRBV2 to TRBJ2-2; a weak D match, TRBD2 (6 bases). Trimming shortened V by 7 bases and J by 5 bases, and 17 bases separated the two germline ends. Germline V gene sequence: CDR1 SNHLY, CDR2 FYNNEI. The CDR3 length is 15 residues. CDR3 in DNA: TGTGCCAGCAAGGGCCGGGAGTCAGGGACCGGGGAGCTGTTTTTT. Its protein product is CASKGRESGTGELFF.

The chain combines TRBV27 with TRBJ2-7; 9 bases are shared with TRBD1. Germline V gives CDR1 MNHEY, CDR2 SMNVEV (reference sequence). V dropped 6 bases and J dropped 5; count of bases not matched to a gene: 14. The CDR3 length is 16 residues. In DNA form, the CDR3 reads TGTGCCAGCAGCCATACCCCTGGACAGGGGAGGGACGAGCAGTACTTC. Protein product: CASSHTPGQGRDEQYF.

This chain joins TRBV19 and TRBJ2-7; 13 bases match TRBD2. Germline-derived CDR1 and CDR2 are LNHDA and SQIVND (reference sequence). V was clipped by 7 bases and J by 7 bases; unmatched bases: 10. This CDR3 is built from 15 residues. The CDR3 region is CASTQLAGGPGEQYF. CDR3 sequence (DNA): TGTGCCAGTACCCAACTAGCGGGAGGGCCGGGGGAGCAGTACTTC.

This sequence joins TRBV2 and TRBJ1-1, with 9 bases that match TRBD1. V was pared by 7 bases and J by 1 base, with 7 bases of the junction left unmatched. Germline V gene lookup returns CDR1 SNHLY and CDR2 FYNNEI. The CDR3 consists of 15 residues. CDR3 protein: CASTETGGRNTEAFF. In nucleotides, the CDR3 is TGTGCCAGCACCGAAACAGGGGGCAGGAACACTGAAGCTTTCTTT.

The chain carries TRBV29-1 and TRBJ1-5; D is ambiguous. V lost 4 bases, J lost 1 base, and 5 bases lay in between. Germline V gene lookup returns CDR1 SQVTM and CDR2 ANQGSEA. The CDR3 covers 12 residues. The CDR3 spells CSVGQSNQPQHF. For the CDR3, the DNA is TGCAGCGTTGGGCAGAGCAATCAGCCCCAGCATTTT. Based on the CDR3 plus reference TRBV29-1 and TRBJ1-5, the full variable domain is SAVISQKPSRDICQRGTSLTIQCQVDSQVTMMFWYRQQPGQSLTLIATANQGSEATYESGFVIDKFPISRPNLTFSTLTVSNMSPEDSSIYLCSVGQSNQPQHFGDGTRLSIL.

The chain's CDR3 is CASTRAGGPGYEQFF. DNA for the CDR3: TGTGCCAGCACAAGAGCGGGAGGGCCGGGCTATGAGCAGTTCTTC. This chain links TRBV27 with TRBJ2-1, with 10 bases that match TRBD2. The CDR3 spans 15 residues. The J segment lost 8 bases and the V segment lost 7 bases, leaving 11 bases of the junction unmatched. The V gene's germline CDR1 is MNHEY and CDR2 SMNVEV (reference sequence).

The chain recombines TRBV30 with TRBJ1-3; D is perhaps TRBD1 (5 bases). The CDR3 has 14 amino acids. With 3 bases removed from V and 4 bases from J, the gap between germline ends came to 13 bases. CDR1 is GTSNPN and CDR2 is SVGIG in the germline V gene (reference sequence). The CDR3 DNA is TGTGCCTGGAGGCAGGGATCCCGGGGAAACACCATATATTTT. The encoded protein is CAWRQGSRGNTIYF.

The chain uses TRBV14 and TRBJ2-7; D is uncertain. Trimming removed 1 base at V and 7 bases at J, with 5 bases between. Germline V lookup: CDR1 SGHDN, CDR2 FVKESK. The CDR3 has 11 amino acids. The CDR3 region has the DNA TGTGCCAGCAGCCAAGCGGAGGAGCAGTACTTC. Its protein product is CASSQAEEQYF.

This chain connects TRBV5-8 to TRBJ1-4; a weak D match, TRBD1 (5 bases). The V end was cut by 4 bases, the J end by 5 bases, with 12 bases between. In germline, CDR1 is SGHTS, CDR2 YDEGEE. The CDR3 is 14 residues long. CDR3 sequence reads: CASSRGTANEKLFF. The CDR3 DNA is TGTGCCAGCAGCCGCGGGACCGCAAATGAAAAACTGTTTTTT. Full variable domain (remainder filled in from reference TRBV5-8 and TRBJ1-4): EAGVTQSPTHLIKTRGQQATLRCSPISGHTSVYWYQQALGLGLQFLLWYDEGEERNRGNFPPRFSGRQFPNYSSELNVNALELEDSALYLCASSRGTANEKLFFGSGTQLSVL.

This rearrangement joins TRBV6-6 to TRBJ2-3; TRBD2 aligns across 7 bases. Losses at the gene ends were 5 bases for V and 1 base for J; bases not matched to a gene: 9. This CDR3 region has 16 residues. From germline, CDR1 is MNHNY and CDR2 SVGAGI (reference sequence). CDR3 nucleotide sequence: TGTGCCAGCAGTCGTACGGGGGGAGGGGGCACAGATACGCAGTATTTT. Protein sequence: CASSRTGGGGTDTQYF.

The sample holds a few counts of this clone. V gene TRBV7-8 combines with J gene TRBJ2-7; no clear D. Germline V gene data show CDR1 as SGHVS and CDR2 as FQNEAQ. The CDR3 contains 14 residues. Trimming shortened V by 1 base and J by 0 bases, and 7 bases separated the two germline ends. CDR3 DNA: TGTGCCAGCAGCTTAGAGGTTAGCTCCTACGAGCAGTACTTC. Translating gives CASSLEVSSYEQYF.

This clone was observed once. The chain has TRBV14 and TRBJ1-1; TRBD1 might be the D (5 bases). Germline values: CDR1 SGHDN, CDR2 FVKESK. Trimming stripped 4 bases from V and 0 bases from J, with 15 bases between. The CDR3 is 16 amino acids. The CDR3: CASSRRDGSMNTEAFF. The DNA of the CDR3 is TGTGCCAGCAGCCGCCGGGACGGAAGCATGAACACTGAAGCTTTCTTT. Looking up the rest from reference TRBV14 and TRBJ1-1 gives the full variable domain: EAGVTQFPSHSVIEKGQTVTLRCDPISGHDNLYWYRRVMGKEIKFLLHFVKESKQDESGMPNNRFLAERTGGTYSTLKVQPAELEDSGVYFCASSRRDGSMNTEAFFGQGTRLTVV.

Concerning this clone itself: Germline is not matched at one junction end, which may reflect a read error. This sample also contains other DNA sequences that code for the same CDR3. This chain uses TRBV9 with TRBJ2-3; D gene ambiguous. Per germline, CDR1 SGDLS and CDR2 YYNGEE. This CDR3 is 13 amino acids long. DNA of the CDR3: TGCGCCAGCAGCGTCTCCACCGTGGATACGCAGTATTTT. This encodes CASSVSTVDTQYF.